The next 7 T cell receptor beta chains were all read from a single sample in a study of metastatic and nonmetastatic thyroid tumors. Not a single patient had been given any form of treatment at any point before undergoing thyroid surgery. TCRdb ran MiXCR on the PCR reads. The data hold fewer than 13,000 clones, with 26% observed a single time. Sequenced input: tumor tissue. The source is a female donor with papillary thyroid cancer or a benign thyroid nodule (not recorded which). Some clones in this sample may be carry-over from other donors' samples.

There are a few counts of this clone. This chain's CDR3 is CASSIRDRPYEQYF. CDR3 DNA: TGTGCCAGTAGTATTCGGGACAGGCCCTACGAGCAGTACTTC. This chain joins TRBV19 and TRBJ2-7, with 8 bases aligning to TRBD1. The CDR3 contains 14 residues. Germline-derived CDR1 and CDR2 are LNHDA and SQIVND (reference sequence). V was clipped by 3 bases and J by 2 bases; unmatched bases: 3.

About this clone itself: Other DNA sequences in the sample encode the same CDR3. The rearrangement uses TRBV6-1 and TRBJ1-2; D perhaps matches TRBD1 (5 bases). Germline V CDR1 and CDR2: MNHNS, SASEGT. The V end lost 4 bases, the J end lost 0 bases, and 6 bases lay between the germline ends. This CDR3 has 13 residues. The CDR3 sequence: CASSAGTNYGYTF. In nucleotides, the CDR3 is TGTGCCAGCAGTGCAGGGACTAACTATGGCTACACCTTC.

This chain joins TRBV28 and TRBJ1-5, with 7 bases fitting TRBD1. The J segment lost 6 bases and the V segment lost 6 bases, leaving 8 bases of the junction unmatched. The CDR3 sequence is 14 residues long. Germline V gene data show CDR1 as MDHEN and CDR2 as SYDVKM. In DNA form, the CDR3 reads TGTGCCAGCAGCCCCACAGGGGAGGCTCAGCCCCAGCATTTT. Protein sequence: CASSPTGEAQPQHF.

This clone was picked up a small number of times. The genes are TRBV12-3 or TRBV12-4 and TRBJ1-2; possible D gene TRBD1, 5 bases. This CDR3 comprises 13 residues. V gave up 6 bases and J gave up 7 bases, with 15 bases separating them. CDR3 nucleotide sequence: TGTGCCAGCAGATCCGGGACCGCAAGTGGCTACACCTTC. It encodes CASRSGTASGYTF.

This clone was counted a few times. One junction end disagrees with the germline gene, perhaps due to a read error. V and J are TRBV19 and TRBJ2-1; tentatively, D is TRBD2 (5 bases). The CDR3 is 13 residues long. Germline assignment: CDR1 LNHDA and CDR2 SQIVND (reference sequence). The CDR3 DNA reads as TGTGTCAGTAGAGAGGGCCACTACAATGAGCAGTTCTTC. Residues: CVSREGHYNEQFF.

Within the sample, this clone is medium-sized. The chain couples TRBV2 to TRBJ2-3; 7 bases fit TRBD1. Germline V gives CDR1 SNHLY, CDR2 FYNNEI. The CDR3 is 14 amino acids. The J segment lost 4 bases and the V segment lost 7 bases, leaving 8 bases of the junction unmatched. CDR3 bases: TGTGCCAGCATTAAGACAGGGAGCGCAGATACGCAGTATTTT. It encodes CASIKTGSADTQYF.

The sample holds a few counts of this clone. This sequence joins TRBV28 and TRBJ1-1; D is possibly TRBD1 (5 bases). V dropped 5 bases and J dropped 5 bases, with 15 bases sitting between them. The length of the CDR3 is 14 residues. Germline-derived CDR1 and CDR2 are MDHEN and SYDVKM. The CDR3 DNA is TGTGCCAGCAGTCCCGCCGGGACCAAAACTGAAGCTTTCTTT. This gives the protein CASSPAGTKTEAFF.